The rows below give T cell receptor beta chains drawn from one sample of a study of T-cell reconstitution after alpha-beta-depleted transplantation in children. TCRdb re-derived calls from the PCR reads in MiXCR, one entry per CDR3 protein. Here the sample spans around 300,000 distinct CDR3 sequences, 10% being singletons. The sample in question was PBMCs, obtained before TCRalphabeta/CD19-depleted stem cell transplant. The receptor set was obtained from a boy younger than two with acute myeloid leukemia, due to receive a stem cell transplant. Both conserved end residues are part of each CDR3. Each record gives: clone size, D gene, J gene, V gene, CDR3 protein, CDR3 DNA. D genes are given only for firm matches. Part of the rows lack a size; the others show once, few, many or a class for expanded clones.

abundance: many; d_gene: .; j_gene: TRBJ1-3; v_gene: TRBV7-9; CDR3aa: CASSPRQRTGDTIYF; CDR3nt: TGTGCCAGCAGCCCGCGACAGCGGACGGGCGACACCATATATTTT
abundance: .; d_gene: .; j_gene: TRBJ2-2; v_gene: TRBV6-5; CDR3aa: CASSYRAATGELFF; CDR3nt: TGTGCCAGCAGTTACAGGGCGGCCACCGGGGAGCTGTTTTTT
abundance: .; d_gene: .; j_gene: TRBJ2-2; v_gene: TRBV23-1; CDR3aa: CASSQGRTFNTGELFF; CDR3nt: TGCGCCAGCAGTCAAGGGAGGACTTTTAACACCGGGGAGCTGTTTTTT
abundance: many; d_gene: TRBD2; j_gene: TRBJ2-1; v_gene: TRBV30; CDR3aa: CAWSVIAGGEQFF; CDR3nt: TGTGCCTGGAGTGTAATAGCCGGGGGGGAGCAGTTCTTC
abundance: many; d_gene: .; j_gene: TRBJ1-4; v_gene: TRBV28; CDR3aa: CAIREGPTNEKLFF; CDR3nt: TGTGCCATAAGGGAGGGACCAACTAATGAAAAACTGTTTTTT
abundance: many; d_gene: TRBD2; j_gene: TRBJ2-7; v_gene: TRBV4-2; CDR3aa: CASSQEKIGLAGSYEQYF; CDR3nt: TGTGCCAGCAGCCAAGAAAAAATCGGACTAGCGGGGTCCTACGAGCAGTACTTC
abundance: many; d_gene: TRBD1; j_gene: TRBJ2-3; v_gene: TRBV24-1; CDR3aa: CATSDLGDRGTDTQYF; CDR3nt: TGTGCCACCAGTGATTTGGGGGACAGGGGCACAGATACGCAGTATTTT
abundance: many; d_gene: TRBD2; j_gene: TRBJ2-3; v_gene: TRBV5-1; CDR3aa: CASSPGTSGIVTDTQYF; CDR3nt: TGCGCCAGCAGCCCGGGGACTAGCGGGATCGTCACAGATACGCAGTATTTT
abundance: many; d_gene: .; j_gene: TRBJ2-1; v_gene: TRBV3-1; CDR3aa: CASSQVRTRGDNEQFF; CDR3nt: TGTGCCAGCAGCCAAGTGCGGACTAGGGGGGATAATGAGCAGTTCTTC
abundance: few; d_gene: .; j_gene: TRBJ2-3; v_gene: TRBV7-9; CDR3aa: CASSLSPTQYF; CDR3nt: TGTGCCAGCAGCTTATCCCCTACGCAGTATTTT